The rows below give T cell receptor beta chains drawn from one sample of a study of blood T cell repertoires in COVID-19. Produced via immunoSEQ multiplex PCR; TCRdb's table is partial and in-frame only. The sample has under 150,000 clones, around 88% seen once. Material for sequencing was peripheral blood. These receptors all stem from a human donor in a cohort sampled during active COVID-19. CDR3s include the opening cysteine and the closing phenylalanine or tryptophan. The D gene is left open where the match is weak. Size tells how often a clone was seen (once, few, many) or the class of an expanded clone, and some rows leave it out.

>TRBJ2-2|.|.|TRBV4-1
TGCGCCAGCAGCCAAGATCTGTATACCGGGGAGCTGTTTTTT
CASSQDLYTGELFF
>TRBJ1-1|.|few|TRBV14
TGTGCCACCGCTATCGGGCAGGGAGGTTTTGAAGCTTTCTTT
CATAIGQGGFEAFF
>TRBJ2-7|.|.|TRBV5-1
TGCGCCAGCAGCTCCCCCGGGGACTACGAGCAGTACTTC
CASSSPGDYEQYF
>TRBJ1-1|TRBD1|.|TRBV6-5
TGTGCCAGCAGTCGGGACAGGGGATTTACTGAAGCTTTCTTT
CASSRDRGFTEAFF
>TRBJ1-1|TRBD1|.|TRBV4-3
TGCGCCAGCAGCAAAGACAGGGGTCCGAACACTGAAGCTTTCTTT
CASSKDRGPNTEAFF
>TRBJ2-3|TRBD2|once|TRBV5-4
TGTGCCAGCAGCTTGCTAACTACTAGCGGGGGGGCCACAGATACGCAGTATTTT
CASSLLTTSGGATDTQYF
>TRBJ2-5|TRBD2|.|TRBV6-6
TGTGCCAGCAGTTACTCTAGCGGGGGGGGGCGGGAGACCCAGTACTTC
CASSYSSGGGRETQYF
>TRBJ2-3|.|.|TRBV19
TGTGCCAGTAGTATATTCGGGGGTATCTCGGCAGATACGCAGTATTTT
CASSIFGGISADTQYF
>TRBJ2-3|.|.|TRBV6-5
TGTGCCAGCAGTTTCCGTAGAGAGCGCACAGATACGCAGTATTTT
CASSFRRERTDTQYF
>TRBJ1-3|.|.|TRBV30
TGTGCCTTCTCGACAAGTGGAAACACCATATATTTT
CAFSTSGNTIYF
>TRBJ2-6|.|.|TRBV6-5
TGTGCCAGCAATAAACAGGGTTCTGGGGCCAACGTCCTGACTTTC
CASNKQGSGANVLTF
>TRBJ2-3|TRBD2|.|TRBV5-1
TGCGCCAGCAGGACCGGGACTAGCGGGGGGTACACAGATACGCAGTATTTT
CASRTGTSGGYTDTQYF
>TRBJ1-5|.|.|TRBV6-6
TGTGCCAGCAGCTCTGATCAGCCCCAGCATTTT
CASSSDQPQHF
>TRBJ2-3|.|.|TRBV9
TGTGCCAGCAGCGTAGCTGGGCGTCACACAGATACGCAGTATTTT
CASSVAGRHTDTQYF
>TRBJ2-3|TRBD1|once|TRBV19
TGTGCCAGTAGGCGCCTGGGACAGGGGCCAGATACGCAGTATTTT
CASRRLGQGPDTQYF
>TRBJ2-1|TRBD1|.|TRBV7-9
TGTGCCAGCAGTCGACCAGACAGGGGGCTTTTCGATGAGCAGTTCTTC
CASSRPDRGLFDEQFF
>TRBJ1-2|TRBD1|.|TRBV19
TGTGCCAGTAGTATTGGAGGACAGGGAGGTTTATACTATGGCTACACCTTC
CASSIGGQGGLYYGYTF
>TRBJ1-4|.|.|TRBV19
TGTGCCAGTAGTATCCGGCAGGGTGAAAAACTGTTTTTT
CASSIRQGEKLFF
>TRBJ1-1|.|few|TRBV12-3/TRBV12-4
TGTGCCAGCAGGCGGGGGAACACTGAAGCTTTCTTT
CASRRGNTEAFF
>TRBJ1-6|TRBD1|.|TRBV30
TGTGCCTGGAGTCCGACAGGGCTGCGGAATTCACCCCTCCACTTT
CAWSPTGLRNSPLHF
>TRBJ2-5|TRBD2|.|TRBV25-1
TGTGCCAGCAGCTCCATAAGACTAGCGGGGGCAAGGGAGACCCAGTACTTC
CASSSIRLAGARETQYF
>TRBJ1-6|TRBD1|.|TRBV6-5
TGTGCCAGCTGGGACAGGGACCGATCACCCCTCCACTTT
CASWDRDRSPLHF
>TRBJ2-7|TRBD2|once|TRBV7-9
TGTGCCAGCAGCTCCCAAGGTAGAGCGGGGGACTACGAGCAGTACTTC
CASSSQGRAGDYEQYF
>TRBJ2-5|.|.|TRBV24-1
TGTGCCACCAGTGACGGGAACTGGGATCAAGAGACCCAGTACTTC
CATSDGNWDQETQYF
>TRBJ1-2|TRBD1|.|TRBV7-2
TGTGCCAGCAGCGTCAGACAGGGGTCTGGGTATGGCTACACCTTC
CASSVRQGSGYGYTF
>TRBJ2-1|TRBD2|.|TRBV5-4
TGTGCCAGCAGTCTTAGCGGGGGGGCCGTTAATGAGCAGTTCTTC
CASSLSGGAVNEQFF
>TRBJ1-1|.|.|TRBV9
TGTGCCAGCAGCGTAGGTGGGGGGGCCCTTGAAGCTTTCTTT
CASSVGGGALEAFF
>TRBJ2-1|.|.|TRBV4-3
TGCGCCAGCAGCCAAGACGGGGGTTACAATGAGCAGTTCTTC
CASSQDGGYNEQFF
>TRBJ2-7|TRBD1|.|TRBV20-1
TGCAGTGCTAGTTACCGGGACAGGGCCTACGAGCAGTACTTC
CSASYRDRAYEQYF
>TRBJ2-7|.|.|TRBV4-2
TGTGCCAGCAGCCCCCTGGTGGGGGGATACGAGCAGTACTTC
CASSPLVGGYEQYF
>TRBJ1-2|TRBD1|.|TRBV15
TGTGCCACCAGCAGAGATCGGGGACAGGCCTATGGCTACACCTTC
CATSRDRGQAYGYTF
>TRBJ2-3|.|once|TRBV7-9
TGTGCCAGCAGCGGGCACAGGATTGCTAGCACAGATACGCAGTATTTT
CASSGHRIASTDTQYF
>TRBJ1-2|.|.|TRBV7-8
TGTGCCAGCAGCCTGGACAGATATGGCTACACCTTC
CASSLDRYGYTF
>TRBJ1-5|.|few|TRBV6-2/TRBV6-3
TGTGCCAGCAGTTACCTCAGGAAGAATCAGCCCCAGCATTTT
CASSYLRKNQPQHF
>TRBJ2-3|TRBD1|.|TRBV2
TGTGCCAGCAGTAAGGGGACAGTTAGCACAGATACGCAGTATTTT
CASSKGTVSTDTQYF
>TRBJ2-7|.|few|TRBV7-9
TGTGCCAGCAGCTCGACCTCGGGGGAGCAGTACTTC
CASSSTSGEQYF
>TRBJ2-7|TRBD2|.|TRBV9
TGTGCCAGCAGCGTAGCGGGGGGGCTAGGGGAAGAGCAGTACTTC
CASSVAGGLGEEQYF
>TRBJ2-2|TRBD2|.|TRBV7-2
TGTGCCAGCAGCCCTGGACTAGCGCGGAACACCGGGGAGCTGTTTTTT
CASSPGLARNTGELFF
>TRBJ1-2|.|once|TRBV30
TGTGCCTGGAGTGTCGGGAGGGGGAATGACTATGGCTACACCTTC
CAWSVGRGNDYGYTF
>TRBJ2-5|TRBD1|.|TRBV7-9
TGTGCCAGCGCGAGACAGGGGGGTGGAGAGACCCAGTACTTC
CASARQGGGETQYF
>TRBJ2-3|TRBD1|.|TRBV10-3
TGTGCCATCAGGGGTGTGGGGACAGGAGATCAAAGCACAGATACGCAGTATTTT
CAIRGVGTGDQSTDTQYF
>TRBJ1-5|.|.|TRBV6-2/TRBV6-3
TGTGCCAGCAGTTTCCCATCTCAGCCCCAGCATTTT
CASSFPSQPQHF
>TRBJ1-2|.|.|TRBV3-1/TRBV3-2
TGTGCCAGCAGCCAAGCATTACAGGGACCTTATGGCTACACCTTC
CASSQALQGPYGYTF
>TRBJ1-2|TRBD1|.|TRBV15
TGTGCCACCAGCAGACCCGGGACAGCTTTCTATGGCTACACCTTC
CATSRPGTAFYGYTF
>TRBJ1-1|TRBD1|.|TRBV6-6
TGTGCCAGCAGTCGACCGGGACAGAGGCTAATGAACACTGAAGCTTTCTTT
CASSRPGQRLMNTEAFF
>TRBJ1-1|TRBD1|.|TRBV29-1
TGCAGCGTTGCGGGGCAGGGGGGCCCGAACACTGAAGCTTTCTTT
CSVAGQGGPNTEAFF
>TRBJ2-1|.|.|TRBV11-2
TGTGCCAGCAGCCCGAACACCGACAATGAGCAGTTCTTC
CASSPNTDNEQFF